The present entry profiles one TCR beta chain with its context. As yet, its antigen is unknown. These data come from a study of vaccination and CD4 T cells after COVID-19. For the study at large: The cells were exposed to overlapping spike peptides originating from SARS-CoV-2, HCoV-NL63, HCoV-OC43 and HCoV-229E for stimulation.

Treatment noted: approximately 9-day PBMC culture with coronavirus spike peptide pools or control peptides (ViraFEST assay). Cultured CD4+ T cells had their DNA profiled by the Oncomine TCR Beta short-read assay. One entry per CDR3 protein results from TCRdb running MiXCR on the PCR reads. Among about 26,000 distinct CDR3 sequences listed, roughly 42% were seen once. CDR1 and CDR2 from the germline V gene are KGHDR and SFDVKD. Trimming removed 2 bases at V and 4 bases at J, with 14 bases between. CDR3 length equals 16 residues. The sample taken for sequencing was CD4+ T cells from blood, cultured in vitro. V is TRBV24-1 and J is TRBJ2-1; a possible D gene is TRBD1 (5 bases). The receptor was derived from a human donor who had recovered from COVID-19. The CDR3 bases are TGTGCCACCAGTGATTCTACAGGTGCGGAGTACAATGAGCAGTTCTTC. Translated, it gives CATSDSTGAEYNEQFF.